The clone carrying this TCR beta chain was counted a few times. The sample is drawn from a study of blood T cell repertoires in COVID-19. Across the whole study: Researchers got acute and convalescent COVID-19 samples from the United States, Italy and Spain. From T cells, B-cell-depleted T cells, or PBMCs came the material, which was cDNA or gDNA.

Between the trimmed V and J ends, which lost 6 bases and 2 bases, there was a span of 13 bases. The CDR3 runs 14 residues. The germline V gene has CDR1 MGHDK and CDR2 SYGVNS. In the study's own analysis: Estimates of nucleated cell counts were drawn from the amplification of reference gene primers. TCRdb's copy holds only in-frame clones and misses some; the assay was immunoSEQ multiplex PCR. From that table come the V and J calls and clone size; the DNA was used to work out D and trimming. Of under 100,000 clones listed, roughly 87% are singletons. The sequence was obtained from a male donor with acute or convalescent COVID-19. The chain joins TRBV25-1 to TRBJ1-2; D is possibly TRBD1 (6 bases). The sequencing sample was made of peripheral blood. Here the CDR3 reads CASRHSGDNYGYTF. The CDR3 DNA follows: TGTGCCAGCAGACATTCAGGGGACAACTATGGCTACACCTTC.